The sequence of this T cell receptor beta chain was determined in a study of blood T cell repertoires in COVID-19. Study-wide background: Whether acute or convalescent, the COVID-19 samples came from the United States, Italy and Spain. The analysed material was cDNA or gDNA that came from T cells, B-cell-depleted T cells, or PBMCs.

Authors' methods: The authors estimated nucleated cell counts from reference gene primer amplification. Here immunoSEQ multiplex PCR was the method, and the copy in TCRdb shows in-frame clones only, minus some. D and trimming come from the DNA, and the V and J calls and clone size come from that table. The data show some 180,000 clones, approximately 90% seen once. The V gene lost 4 bases and the J gene lost 4 bases, with 16 bases spanning the gap. CDR3 length: 16 residues. Germline CDR1 and CDR2: SGHDN and FVKESK. The gene calls are TRBV14 and TRBJ2-2; TRBD1 is a possible D gene (5 bases). The clonotype originates from a man between 35 and 55 years old with active or convalescent COVID-19. Specimen: peripheral blood. CDR3 coding DNA: TGTGCCAGCAGCCCACCAGGGCTTTTGAGCACCGGGGAGCTGTTTTTT. Its protein is CASSPPGLLSTGELFF.